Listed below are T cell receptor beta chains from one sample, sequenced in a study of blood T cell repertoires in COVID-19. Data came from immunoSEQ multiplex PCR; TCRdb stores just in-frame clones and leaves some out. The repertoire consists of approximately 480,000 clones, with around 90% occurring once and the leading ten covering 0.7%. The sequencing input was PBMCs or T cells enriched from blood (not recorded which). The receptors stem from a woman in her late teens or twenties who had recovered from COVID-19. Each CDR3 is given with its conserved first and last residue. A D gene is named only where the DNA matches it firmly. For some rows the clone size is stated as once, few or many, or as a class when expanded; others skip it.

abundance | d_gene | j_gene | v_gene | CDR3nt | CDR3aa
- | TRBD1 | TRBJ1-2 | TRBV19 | TGTGCCAGTAGTATTACGGGACAGGGGTATGGCTACACCTTC | CASSITGQGYGYTF
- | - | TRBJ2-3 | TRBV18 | TGTGCCAGCTCACCCTTGGGGGGGCGGCCTACAGATACGCAGTATTTT | CASSPLGGRPTDTQYF
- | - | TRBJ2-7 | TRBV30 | TGTGCCTGGAGTGTAAGAGGCGTAGCCTACGAGCAGTACTTC | CAWSVRGVAYEQYF
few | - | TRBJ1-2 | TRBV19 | TGTGCCAGTAGCGCGTCTTTGGAGGGGATAATGTATGGCTACACCTTC | CASSASLEGIMYGYTF
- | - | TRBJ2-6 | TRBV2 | TGTGCCAGCAGTGGTATAACAGGTGGGGCCAACGTCCTGACTTTC | CASSGITGGANVLTF
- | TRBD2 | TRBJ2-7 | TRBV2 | TGTGCCAGCCGAGCCGGGACTACTTCCTACGAGCAGTACTTC | CASRAGTTSYEQYF
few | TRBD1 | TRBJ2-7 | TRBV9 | TGTGCCAGCAGCGTAGGGGCAGGGGGCTCCCACGAGCAGTACTTC | CASSVGAGGSHEQYF
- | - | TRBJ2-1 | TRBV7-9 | TGTGCCAGCAGCTCCGGTCGATTACGGGACAAATTGAATGAGCAGTTCTTC | CASSSGRLRDKLNEQFF
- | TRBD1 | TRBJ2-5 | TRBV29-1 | TGCAGCGTGGGACAGATTCTAAAAGAGACCCAGTACTTC | CSVGQILKETQYF
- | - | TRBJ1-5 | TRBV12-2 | TGTGCAAGTCGCTTAGGGTGGGGACAGGACCTAAAACCTAGCAATCAGCCCCAGCATTTT | CASRLGWGQDLKPSNQPQHF
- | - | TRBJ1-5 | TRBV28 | TGTGCCAGTGTAGGTTGGGGGCAGGGCAATCAGCCCCAGCATTTT | CASVGWGQGNQPQHF
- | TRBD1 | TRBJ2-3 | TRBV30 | TGTGCCTGGGAGGGGACAGGGGGCGGAGGGCAGTATTTT | CAWEGTGGGGQYF
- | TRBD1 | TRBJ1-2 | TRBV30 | TGTGCCTGGAGTACCGGACAGGGAGTCCACATCCATGGCTACACCTTC | CAWSTGQGVHIHGYTF
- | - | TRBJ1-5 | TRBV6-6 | TGTGCCAGCAGTCCGAAACTCCAGAAAAGACACTCTGGCAATCAGCCCCAGCATTTT | CASSPKLQKRHSGNQPQHF
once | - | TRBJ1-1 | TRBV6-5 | TGTGCCAGCAGGATGGGACAAATGAACACTGAAGCTTTCTTT | CASRMGQMNTEAFF
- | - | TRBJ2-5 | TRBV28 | TGTGCCAGCAGTTTAATCGGCAGGGGAGGGGAAGAGACCCAGTACTTC | CASSLIGRGGEETQYF
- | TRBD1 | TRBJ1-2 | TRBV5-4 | TGTGCCAGCAGAGGAAGACAGGGTATGATGGATGGCTACACCTTC | CASRGRQGMMDGYTF
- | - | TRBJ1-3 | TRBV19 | TGTGCCAGTAGTATAACGGGACTCAACTCTGGAAACACCATATATTTT | CASSITGLNSGNTIYF
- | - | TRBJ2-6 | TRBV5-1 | TGCGCCAGCAGCTGGAATGCCGGGACAGGGGCCAACGTCCTGACTTTC | CASSWNAGTGANVLTF
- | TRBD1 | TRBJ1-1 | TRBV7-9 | TGTGCCAGCAGCTCACAGGGGGGGAGCGGCACTGAAGCTTTCTTT | CASSSQGGSGTEAFF
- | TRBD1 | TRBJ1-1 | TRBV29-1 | TGCAGCTTTCGGACAGGGAGGACTGAAGCTTTCTTT | CSFRTGRTEAFF
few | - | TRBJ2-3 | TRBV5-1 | TGCGCCAGCAGCACCGGTGGTACAGATACGCAGTATTTT | CASSTGGTDTQYF
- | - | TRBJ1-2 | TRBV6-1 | TGTGCCAGCAGTGAAGTCCTATCGACAGTCTGGGGCTACACCTTC | CASSEVLSTVWGYTF
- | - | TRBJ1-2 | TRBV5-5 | TGTGCCAGCAGCTTGGGAGACAGGAGAAACCCTAACTATGGCTACACCTTC | CASSLGDRRNPNYGYTF
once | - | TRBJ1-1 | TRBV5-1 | TGCGCCAGCAATTACAGGGAAGGACACACTGAAGCTTTCTTT | CASNYREGHTEAFF
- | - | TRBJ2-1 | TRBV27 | TGTGCCAGCAGTTTATCGAGGACAGACCACAATGAGCAGTTCTTC | CASSLSRTDHNEQFF
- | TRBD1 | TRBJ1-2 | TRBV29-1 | TGCAGCGCACCGACAGGGGAGGGCGGCTACACCTTC | CSAPTGEGGYTF